One TCR beta chain is described in this entry. What antigen it recognizes has not been identified. There are no base qualities to consult, and no much larger clone falls within one base. V ends up 0 bases short and J 4 bases short, with an unmatched junction base count of 6. CDR1 and CDR2, looked up from the germline V gene, are LGHNA and YNFKEQ. From the cysteine through the phenylalanine, the CDR3 covers 16 amino acids. Only CDR3 DNA remains: 48 bases, in frame from the first base. This record comes from a study of blood T cell repertoires in COVID-19 (dated by TCRdb to the early 2020s). Concerning the study at large: The collaborator samples originated in the United States, Italy and Spain and spanned the acute and convalescent phases of COVID-19. The repertoires were made available in a free public database intended to serve as a resource for research on the immune response to SARS-CoV-2. The samples were drawn from two sources: the first 160 participants of the ongoing ImmuneRACE study, and over 950 subjects contributed by 6 global collaborators. The material from the prospective study consisted of cDNA or gDNA derived from T cells, B-cell-depleted T cells, or PBMCs. A de-identified subject ID, COVID-19 status, age in years and sex were almost always included in the sample metadata. HLA class I and class II types, where available, came from metadata supplied by the sample provider rather than from assay-based typing. Deeply sampled blood TCRbeta repertoires from subjects exposed to, actively infected with, or recovered from COVID-19 were included in the dataset.

TCRbeta CDR3 regions were amplified from genomic DNA by means of the immunoSEQ Assay, a bias-controlled multiplex PCR. As for how the authors treated the data: Within the assay, amplification of reference gene primers was used to estimate how many nucleated cells each sample contained. To quantify the absolute abundance of each unique TCRbeta CDR3 rearrangement, sequence reads were collapsed and filtered. For each sample, productive Simpson clonality was calculated as the square root of Simpson's diversity index across productive rearrangements. Drawn from immuneACCESS, this table holds only the in-frame rearrangements with V and J called that TCRdb kept. Clones are partly lost; checked studies trace under half to an unresolved V gene and leave the rest unexplained. V and J calls plus clone size are reproduced from that table; the DNA served to infer D and trimming. This sample has under 350,000 clones in its table, and roughly 86% of those were observed once. The ten most abundant clones make up 1.3% of the sample.

Study-wide conclusions, independent of this receptor: The amount of clinical and demographic metadata varied by source and participant and was provided uncurated.

Whole blood was collected in K2EDTA tubes by collaborating institutions according to the institutions' own protocols. Collaborator samples were shipped for TCRbeta analysis as frozen whole blood, isolated PBMCs, or DNA extracted from either sample type. The chain couples TRBV4-2 to TRBJ2-3; 8 central nucleotides agree with TRBD2. The sequence derives from a man between 65 and 79 years old with acute or convalescent COVID-19. Sequencing was performed on peripheral blood. The encoded CDR3 is CASSQEGSGVPDTQYF. The DNA reads as follows: TGTGCCAGCAGCCAAGAAGGTAGCGGGGTGCCAGATACGCAGTATTTT.